Given below is one T cell receptor beta chain in context. Antigen unknown. Donation came from healthy Caucasian individuals in Russia who were aged 6 to 90. This record belongs to a study of blood T cells in healthy people across ages. Study-wide points: Any changes in expanded clonotypes were possibly confounded, as donor CMV status remained unknown.

Together with a sample-barcoded 5' primer, a J-beta primer mix was included in a second PCR lasting about 7 to 11 cycles. Each of the samples gave a minimum of 2.5 million paired-end reads that contained CDR3. TCRdb recomputed calls from the 5' RACE reads with MiXCR, one row per CDR3 protein. The sample has roughly 2 million distinct CDR3 sequences; around 50% are singletons. Trimming removed 5 bases at V and 7 bases at J, with 14 bases between. Germline V lookup: CDR1 SGHAT, CDR2 FQNNGV. The CDR3 loop spans 13 amino acids. This chain uses TRBV11-2 with TRBJ2-5, with a tentative D call TRBD2 (6 bases). What was sequenced was blood. The TCR comes from a middle-aged woman in good health. The CDR3 loop is CASSPRDSRTQYF. The DNA of the CDR3 is TGTGCCAGCAGCCCACGGGACTCCAGGACCCAGTACTTC.